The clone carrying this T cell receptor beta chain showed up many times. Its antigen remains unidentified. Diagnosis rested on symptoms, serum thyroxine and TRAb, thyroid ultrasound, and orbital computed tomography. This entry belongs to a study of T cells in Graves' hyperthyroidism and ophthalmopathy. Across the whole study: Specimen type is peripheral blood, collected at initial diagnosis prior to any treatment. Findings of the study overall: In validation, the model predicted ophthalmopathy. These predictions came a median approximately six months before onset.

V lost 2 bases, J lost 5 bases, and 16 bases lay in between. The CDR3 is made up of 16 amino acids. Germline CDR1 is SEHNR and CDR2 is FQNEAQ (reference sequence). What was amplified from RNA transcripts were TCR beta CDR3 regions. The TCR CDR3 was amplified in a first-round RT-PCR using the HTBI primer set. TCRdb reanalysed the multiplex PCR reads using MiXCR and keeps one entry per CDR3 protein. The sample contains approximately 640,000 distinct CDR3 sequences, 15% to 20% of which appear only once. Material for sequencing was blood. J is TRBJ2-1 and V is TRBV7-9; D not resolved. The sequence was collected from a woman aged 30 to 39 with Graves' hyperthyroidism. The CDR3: CASSLFLWKGDNEQFF. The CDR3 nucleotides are TGTGCCAGCAGCTTATTCTTGTGGAAAGGAGACAATGAGCAGTTCTTC.